This entry lists 22 T cell receptor beta chains sequenced from one sample in a study of blood T cell repertoires in COVID-19. TCRdb's table, derived via immunoSEQ multiplex PCR, lists solely in-frame clones and lacks some. The sample shows a few hundred thousand clones, around 90% of them seen only once. Sequenced sample: peripheral blood. These TCRs come from a woman between 70 and 85 years old with active or convalescent COVID-19.

This chain uses TRBV18 with TRBJ1-3, with D unclear. Germline-derived CDR1 and CDR2 are KGHSH and LQKENI. This CDR3 is 16 amino acids long. Trimming shortened V by 0 bases and J by 4 bases, and 13 bases separated the two germline ends. This CDR3 is CASSPPIGRAGNTIYF. The CDR3 bases are TGTGCCAGCTCACCACCGATAGGGAGAGCCGGAAACACCATATATTTT. The variable domain in full, with the rest retrieved from reference TRBV18 and TRBJ1-3, is NAGVMQNPRHLVRRRGQEARLRCSPMKGHSHVYWYRQLPEEGLKFMVYLQKENIIDESGMPKERFSAEFPKEGPSILRIQQVVRGDSAAYFCASSPPIGRAGNTIYFGEGSWLTVV.

This clone was seen only a few times. The rearrangement links TRBV6-5 to TRBJ1-1, with D perhaps TRBD1 (5 bases). Germline V gene sequence: CDR1 MNHEY, CDR2 SVGAGI. V was clipped by 6 bases and J by 11 bases, with 13 bases between them. This CDR3 is 11 amino acids long. The CDR3 sequence is CASSLGAGAFF. The CDR3 DNA follows: TGTGCCAGCAGCCTTGGGGCAGGCGCTTTCTTT.

This rearrangement joins TRBV5-8 to TRBJ1-4; D is perhaps TRBD1 (5 bases). Germline CDR1 reads SGHTS; CDR2 reads YDEGEE. The CDR3 runs to 20 residues. V lost 1 base to trimming and J lost 4 bases, with 26 bases between them. The CDR3 nucleotides are TGTGCCAGCAGCTTGCTTGGGTCCCCGAGGGCGGGACGGCGTAATGAAAAACTGTTTTTT. Protein sequence: CASSLLGSPRAGRRNEKLFF.

The CDR3 coding sequence is TGTGCCAGCAGTCCCCTTGGGGGGTATAATTCACCCCTCCACTTT. This gives the protein CASSPLGGYNSPLHF. The chain is built from TRBV28 and TRBJ1-6; perhaps TRBD1 as D (5 bases). CDR3 length: 15 residues. Germline V gene data show CDR1 as MDHEN and CDR2 as SYDVKM. Trimming removed 5 bases at V and 4 bases at J, with 12 bases between.

CDR3 sequence (DNA): TGTGCCAGCAGCTCCTACAGGGACAATCAGCCCCAGCATTTT. This codes for CASSSYRDNQPQHF. This sequence joins TRBV7-9 and TRBJ1-5, with D perhaps matching TRBD1 (6 bases). The V end lost 4 bases, the J end lost 3 bases, and 10 bases lay between the germline ends. This CDR3 comprises 14 residues. Germline loops: CDR1 SEHNR, CDR2 FQNEAQ (reference sequence).

This clone appeared once. The rearrangement joins TRBV4-2 to TRBJ2-3; D is perhaps TRBD2 (6 bases). Trimming took 2 bases from V and 4 from J, leaving 7 bases between them. CDR1 is LGHNA and CDR2 is YNFKEQ in the germline V gene. This CDR3 is built from 13 residues. The CDR3 nucleotides read TGTGCCAGCAGCCAAACGGGAGCAGATACGCAGTATTTT. This translates into CASSQTGADTQYF.

The V call is TRBV9, the J call TRBJ2-2, with 8 bases aligning to TRBD1. The V gene end was trimmed by 2 bases and the J gene end by 5 bases; junction bases not matched to a gene: 8. This CDR3 region has 16 residues. The germline V gene has CDR1 SGDLS and CDR2 YYNGEE. CDR3 region: CASSVRTGPYTGELFF. CDR3 in DNA: TGTGCCAGCAGCGTCCGGACAGGGCCATATACCGGGGAGCTGTTTTTT.

V gene TRBV19 combines with J gene TRBJ1-2; TRBD1 agrees at 9 bases. Germline V gene lookup returns CDR1 LNHDA and CDR2 SQIVND (reference sequence). The CDR3 is 14 residues long. Unmatched junction bases numbered 6, after V lost 5 bases and J lost 5 bases. The CDR3 DNA follows: TGTGCCAGTAGTCCCCTCGGACAGGGGTATGGCTACACCTTC. Translating it yields CASSPLGQGYGYTF. The complete variable domain, with remaining parts taken from reference TRBV19 and TRBJ1-2, reads DGGITQSPKYLFRKEGQNVTLSCEQNLNHDAMYWYRQDPGQGLRLIYYSQIVNDFQKGDIAEGYSVSREKKESFPLTVTSAQKNPTAFYLCASSPLGQGYGYTFGSGTRLTVV.

This clone was observed a handful of times. The chain carries TRBV18 and TRBJ1-2; 8 bases agree with TRBD1. V was pared by 6 bases and J by 4 bases, with 7 bases of the junction left unmatched. Per the germline V gene, CDR1 is KGHSH and CDR2 is LQKENI. The CDR3 has 14 residues. CDR3 sequence reads: CASSSEQGVYGYTF. CDR3 sequence (DNA): TGTGCCAGCTCCTCTGAACAGGGGGTCTATGGCTACACCTTC. The full variable domain, in which reference TRBV18 and TRBJ1-2 provide the parts outside the CDR3, is NAGVMQNPRHLVRRRGQEARLRCSPMKGHSHVYWYRQLPEEGLKFMVYLQKENIIDESGMPKERFSAEFPKEGPSILRIQQVVRGDSAAYFCASSSEQGVYGYTFGSGTRLTVV.

The V and J genes are TRBV3-1 (or the pseudogene TRBV3-2) and TRBJ2-5, with TRBD2 identical over 11 bases. This CDR3 has 14 residues. Per germline, CDR1 LGHDT and CDR2 YNNKEL (reference sequence). The V segment lost 4 bases and the J segment 10 bases; nucleotides outside the gene matches: 8. This chain's CDR3 is CASSPPSGGWSQYF. CDR3 nucleotides: TGTGCCAGCAGCCCCCCTAGCGGGGGGTGGAGCCAGTACTTC.

The chain combines TRBV6-5 with TRBJ2-5, with 8 bases matching TRBD1. The germline V gene has CDR1 MNHEY and CDR2 SVGAGI. J was trimmed by 4 bases and V by 6 bases; bases with no gene match: 10. The length of the CDR3 is 15 residues. CDR3 loop: CASSPRQGFIETQYF. The CDR3 DNA is TGTGCCAGCAGCCCCAGACAGGGGTTCATAGAGACCCAGTACTTC.

The rearrangement uses TRBV3-1 (or the pseudogene TRBV3-2) and TRBJ1-5; no reliable D call. V was trimmed by 4 bases and J by 0 bases, leaving 4 bases between them. Germline loops: CDR1 LGHDT, CDR2 YNNKEL (reference sequence). CDR3 length: 13 amino acids. CDR3 DNA: TGTGCCAGCAGCCCGTATAGCAATCAGCCCCAGCATTTT. This codes for CASSPYSNQPQHF.

This clone came up many times. The chain couples TRBV9 to TRBJ1-1; TRBD1 aligns across 8 bases. V lost 4 bases and J lost 5; bases outside the gene matches: 4. CDR3 length: 13 amino acids. Germline CDR1 SGDLS, CDR2 YYNGEE. As DNA, the CDR3 is TGTGCCAGCAGCCAGGGACAGGCGACTGAAGCTTTCTTT. Translation gives CASSQGQATEAFF.

The CDR3 spells CASSLGSGGQETQYF. CDR3 in DNA: TGCGCCAGCAGCTTAGGTAGCGGGGGTCAAGAGACCCAGTACTTC. The rearrangement uses TRBV5-1 and TRBJ2-5; 9 positions agree with TRBD2. The CDR3 covers 15 residues. The trim removed 2 bases at V and 2 bases at J, leaving 4 bases unmatched. Germline V gene sequence: CDR1 SGHRS, CDR2 YFSETQ.

The V call is TRBV2, the J call TRBJ2-3; D is ambiguous. CDR3 length equals 12 residues. V lost 5 bases, J lost 5 bases, and 8 bases lay in between. From germline, CDR1 is SNHLY and CDR2 FYNNEI. For the CDR3, the DNA is TGTGCCAGCAGTTTTAGACTAGATACGCAGTATTTT. Protein: CASSFRLDTQYF.

The J gene is TRBJ1-2, the V gene TRBV19; no clear D gene. The V end was cut by 3 bases, the J end by 5 bases, with 19 bases between. Germline V lookup: CDR1 LNHDA, CDR2 SQIVND (reference sequence). The CDR3 sequence is 16 residues long. The CDR3 region is CASSMASGSRPYGYTF. CDR3 coding DNA: TGTGCCAGTAGTATGGCTTCGGGGTCCAGACCTTATGGCTACACCTTC.

This clone was seen only a few times. CDR3 DNA: TGTGCCAGTGGGACAGGGGATAATTCACCCCTCCACTTT. It translates to CASGTGDNSPLHF. The chain recombines TRBV19 with TRBJ1-6; 10 positions agree with TRBD1. With 8 bases clipped from V and 5 bases from J, the junction kept 0 bases outside the gene matches. This CDR3 is 13 amino acids long. CDR1 is LNHDA and CDR2 is SQIVND in the germline V gene (reference sequence).

The chain has TRBV6-6 and TRBJ2-1, with no clear D. This CDR3 comprises 14 residues. Germline CDR1 and CDR2: MNHNY and SVGAGI (reference sequence). Trimming pared 3 bases from V and 5 bases from J, leaving 11 bases between. In DNA, the CDR3 is TGTGCCAGCAGTTATTCCTACCCTAACAATGAGCAGTTCTTC. The encoded protein is CASSYSYPNNEQFF.

V gene TRBV15 combines with J gene TRBJ1-1; weak D call: TRBD1 (5 bases). CDR1 LNHNV and CDR2 YYDKDF come from the germline V gene (reference sequence). The CDR3 has 12 residues. Trimming took off 3 bases at V and 5 bases at J, with 7 bases between the two ends. The CDR3 nucleotides read TGTGCCACCAGCAGCCCAGGGACTGAAGCTTTCTTT. Its translation: CATSSPGTEAFF.

This clone was seen a few times. DNA of the CDR3: TGTGCCAGCAGCTTGAAGGTCGAGGGCGAAAAACTGTTTTTT. It yields the protein CASSLKVEGEKLFF. The rearrangement links TRBV5-6 to TRBJ1-4; D gene uncertain. Germline V gives CDR1 SGHDT, CDR2 YYEEEE. V was cut by 1 base and J by 8 bases, with 12 bases left in between. The CDR3 sequence is 14 residues long.

The gene calls are TRBV7-9 and TRBJ2-3, with D possibly TRBD1 on 6 matching bases. Trimming left V 11 bases short and J 5 bases short, with 20 bases between. Germline V CDR1 and CDR2: SEHNR, FQNEAQ (reference sequence). This CDR3 spans 14 amino acids. CDR3 protein: CAERQGGSLDTQYF. In nucleotides, the CDR3 is TGTGCCGAAAGACAAGGGGGTAGCTTAGATACGCAGTATTTT.

J is TRBJ1-1 and V is TRBV18; 7 nucleotides agree with TRBD1. The CDR3 totals 15 residues. CDR1 KGHSH and CDR2 LQKENI come from the germline V gene. V was pared by 3 bases and J by 1 base, with 5 bases of the junction left unmatched. The CDR3: CASSPQDRTNTEAFF. The CDR3 nucleotides are TGTGCCAGCTCACCTCAGGACAGGACGAACACTGAAGCTTTCTTT.